This record covers a single T cell receptor beta chain. No antigen is known for it. Germline loops: CDR1 SGHNT, CDR2 YYREEE (reference sequence). The CDR3 has 16 amino acids. Trimming shortened V by 0 bases and J by 0 bases, and 13 bases separated the two germline ends. This record belongs to a study of vaccination effects on CD4 cells after COVID-19. Scientists isolated CD4+ T cells after a roughly 10-day culture period ended. The data were produced by immunoSEQ multiplex PCR, yet TCRdb's version contains in-frame clones alone and is incomplete. There are about 28,000 clones in the sample; 55% to 65% occur only once, and almost 10% lies in the top ten.

Source: CD4+ T cells from PBMCs cultured without peptide, taken before COVID-19 vaccination. This TCR was sampled from a human donor who received a COVID-19 vaccine. The chain is built from TRBV5-4 and TRBJ2-7; D is ambiguous. The DNA for the CDR3 is TGTGCCAGCAGCTTGGGTGGGGTCTCGGGCTCCTACGAGCAGTACTTC. Amino acid sequence: CASSLGGVSGSYEQYF.